One sample yielded the 25 T cell receptor beta chains listed below, sequenced in a study of T cells in Graves' hyperthyroidism and ophthalmopathy. Amplified TCR beta CDR3 regions derived from RNA transcripts. TCR CDR3 underwent first-round RT-PCR with the HTBI primer set. TCRdb processed the multiplex PCR reads anew with MiXCR; each CDR3 protein has one entry. Of nearly 750,000 distinct CDR3 sequences listed, 35% were seen once; the top ten hold roughly 30%. The sequencing input was blood. These TCRs come from a woman aged 40 to 50 with Graves' hyperthyroidism.

The CDR3 spells CASSFERPETQYF. The CDR3 DNA sequence: TGCGCCAGCAGCTTCGAGCGGCCAGAGACCCAGTACTTC. This chain connects TRBV5-1 to TRBJ2-5; a weak D match, TRBD2 (5 bases). CDR1 SGHRS and CDR2 YFSETQ come from the germline V gene. The V end lost 2 bases, the J end lost 4 bases, and 9 bases lay between the germline ends. The CDR3 sequence is 13 residues long.

This clonotype was observed many times. The gene calls are TRBV19 and TRBJ2-7; 7 bases map to TRBD2. Germline CDR1 reads LNHDA; CDR2 reads SQIVND (reference sequence). The ends lost 3 bases at V and 2 bases at J; junction bases unmatched: 10. This CDR3 is built from 16 residues. The CDR3 DNA reads as TGTGCCAGTAGTATCGATTCGGCTAGCGGAACCTACGAGCAGTACTTC. Translating gives CASSIDSASGTYEQYF.

Points on this clonotype: A much larger clone lies a single base off, so this may be a read error. The chain has TRBV7-8 and TRBJ1-3, with D maybe TRBD1 (5 bases). This CDR3 has 16 amino acids. Germline-derived CDR1 and CDR2 are SGHVS and FQNEAQ. CDR3 sequence: CASSLEGGGSGSTIYF. The CDR3, as DNA: TGTGCCAGCAGCTTAGAGGGTGGGGGTTCTGGAAGCACCATATATTTT.

This clonotype was seen at least ten times. This sequence joins TRBV11-2 and TRBJ1-2; perhaps TRBD1 as D (6 bases). CDR3 length: 13 residues. From germline, CDR1 is SGHAT and CDR2 FQNNGV. V lost 6 bases and J lost 1, with 9 bases in between. This CDR3 reads CASRAGDNYGYTF. As DNA, the CDR3 is TGTGCCAGCAGGGCAGGGGATAACTATGGCTACACCTTC.

The V and J genes are TRBV7-9 and TRBJ2-7; a weak D match, TRBD1 (6 bases). CDR1 and CDR2 from the germline V gene are SEHNR and FQNEAQ (reference sequence). This CDR3 comprises 14 residues. The ends were cut back, 4 bases at V and 3 bases at J, with 13 bases in the middle. Written as DNA, the CDR3 is TGTGCCAGCAGCTCCCCAGGGGCTGTCTACGAGCAGTACTTC. As protein: CASSSPGAVYEQYF.

The chain couples TRBV6-1 to TRBJ1-4, with 7 bases lining up with TRBD1. Germline V gives CDR1 MNHNS, CDR2 SASEGT. The CDR3 runs to 16 residues. The junction had 15 bases not matched to a gene; V was cut back by 6 bases and J by 8 bases. Here the CDR3 reads CASSPDRFFVTEKLFF. CDR3 coding DNA: TGTGCCAGCAGCCCGGACAGGTTTTTTGTCACGGAAAAACTGTTTTTT.

As to this clonotype: Its ends do not fully match the called genes, so a read error is possible. The chain employs TRBV5-1 and TRBJ2-2; TRBD1 agrees at 8 bases. The CDR3 spans 14 residues. CDR1 is SGHRS and CDR2 is YFSETQ in the germline V gene. DNA of the CDR3: TGTGCCAGCAGTATCAGGGGGCCGGCCGGGGAGCTGTTTTTT. This gives the protein CASSIRGPAGELFF.

This clonotype appeared a few times. The junction departs from germline at one end; a sequencing error may be responsible. The V call is TRBV24-1, the J call TRBJ2-7; the match to TRBD1 covers 9 bases. CDR3 size: 20 residues. Germline V CDR1 and CDR2: KGHDR, SFDVKD. CDR3 loop: CASSEEYPGQGVRTGKGQYF. The CDR3 region has the DNA TGTGCCAGCAGTGAAGAGTATCCGGGACAGGGTGTGCGGACGGGAAAAGGGCAGTACTTC.

About this clonotype: A clone one base away is much larger, so this may be a read error. Lacking the conserved final phenylalanine or tryptophan, this CDR3 likely reflects a read error. The CDR3 bases are TGTGCCAGCAGCTTAACCACGGCTGAAGCTTTCCTT. Its translation: CASSLTTAEAFL. This chain connects TRBV12-3 or TRBV12-4 to TRBJ1-1; D ambiguous. V was trimmed by 6 bases and J by 6 bases, leaving 11 bases between them. The CDR3 runs to 12 residues.

This clonotype was seen at least ten times. The CDR3 loop is CASSTPEKTAQETQYF. CDR3 bases: TGTGCCAGCAGCACCCCGGAAAAGACAGCACAAGAGACCCAGTACTTC. This chain connects TRBV7-9 to TRBJ2-5, with a possible D match to TRBD1 (5 bases). CDR3 length: 16 amino acids. V lost 5 bases and J 2 bases, leaving 18 bases between the germline ends. Germline V CDR1 and CDR2: SEHNR, FQNEAQ (reference sequence).

V gene TRBV10-2 combines with J gene TRBJ2-7; TRBD1 aligns across 7 bases. Germline V CDR1 and CDR2: WSHSY, SAAADI. Trimming cost V 6 bases and J 3 bases; bases outside gene matches: 8. The CDR3 is made up of 14 amino acids. The CDR3 here is CASSRDRTHYEQYF. The CDR3 DNA reads as TGCGCCAGCAGCCGGGACAGAACCCACTACGAGCAGTACTTC.

The chain joins TRBV9 to TRBJ1-3; D is unresolved. The V end lost 1 base, the J end lost 0 bases, and 14 bases lay between the germline ends. The CDR3 runs to 17 residues. Per the germline V gene, CDR1 is SGDLS and CDR2 is YYNGEE. For the CDR3, the DNA is TGTGCCAGCAGCGTAAGCCGGCATATGAGCTCTGGAAACACCATATATTTT. Translated, it gives CASSVSRHMSSGNTIYF.

This clonotype was counted a few times. The rearrangement links TRBV10-3 to TRBJ2-2; TRBD2 matches 9 bases. The V gene end was trimmed by 10 bases and the J gene end by 0 bases; junction bases not matched to a gene: 9. The CDR3 contains 16 residues. The germline V gene encodes CDR1 ENHRY and CDR2 SYGVKD. CDR3 sequence reads: CASTREGTANTGELFF. The DNA for the CDR3 is TGTGCCAGCACGCGGGAGGGGACGGCGAACACCGGGGAGCTGTTTTTT.

The rearrangement joins TRBV9 to TRBJ1-1; 9 nucleotides align to TRBD1. CDR1 and CDR2 (germline): SGDLS, YYNGEE. The CDR3 is 15 residues long. V lost 3 bases to trimming and J lost 2 bases; unmatched junction nucleotides: 5. The DNA of the CDR3 is TGTGCCAGCAGCGGAGGGACAGGGAGAAACACTGAAGCTTTCTTT. Residues: CASSGGTGRNTEAFF.

The table lists this clonotype with a count of one. This rearrangement joins TRBV20-1 to TRBJ2-5; D possibly uses TRBD1 or TRBD2 (5 bases each). Trimming took 5 bases from V and 4 from J, leaving 14 bases between them. The CDR3 length is 13 residues. Germline assignment: CDR1 DFQATT and CDR2 SNEGSKA (reference sequence). Here the CDR3 DNA reads TGCAGTGCTCCCGAGTCGGGGACAGAGACCCAGTACTTC. This gives the protein CSAPESGTETQYF.

This clonotype has at least ten counts. V and J are TRBV7-2 and TRBJ1-1; D unclear. CDR3 length equals 15 residues. Germline loops: CDR1 SGHTA, CDR2 FQGNSA. Trimming left V 1 base short and J 0 bases short, with 9 bases between. The CDR3 bases are TGTGCCAGCAGCTTAGGCAGATCGATGAACACTGAAGCTTTCTTT. As protein: CASSLGRSMNTEAFF. Full variable domain (outside the CDR3, taken from reference TRBV7-2 and TRBJ1-1): GAGVSQSPSNKVTEKGKDVELRCDPISGHTALYWYRQSLGQGLEFLIYFQGNSAPDKSGLPSDRFSAERTGGSVSTLTIQRTQQEDSAVYLCASSLGRSMNTEAFFGQGTRLTVV.

There are a few counts of this clonotype. The chain joins TRBV11-3 to TRBJ2-7; 7 positions match TRBD1. V trimming: 1 base; J trimming: 1 base; junction bases outside the gene matches: 10. Germline V gene data show CDR1 as SGHNT and CDR2 as YENEEA. The CDR3 length is 17 residues. The CDR3 protein is CASSLGQGLGKSYEQYF. In nucleotides, the CDR3 is TGTGCCAGCAGCTTAGGACAGGGCCTTGGCAAATCCTACGAGCAGTACTTC.

Regarding this clonotype: One base away lies a much larger clone, so this may be a sequencing read error. The CDR3 end shows no conserved phenylalanine or tryptophan, and so a read error is likely. The chain combines TRBV19 with TRBJ1-2; 7 bases line up with TRBD1. Germline V gene sequence: CDR1 LNHDA, CDR2 SQIVND (reference sequence). There are 13 residues in the CDR3. After removal of 10 bases from V and 2 bases from J, the junction contained 7 bases not matched to a gene. The CDR3 sequence: CATRDRVNYGYTL. Here the CDR3 DNA reads TGTGCCACCCGAGACAGGGTAAACTATGGCTACACCCTC.

In this sample, this clonotype turned up many times. The chain has TRBV9 and TRBJ1-2, with D unresolved. Germline V gives CDR1 SGDLS, CDR2 YYNGEE. Deletions cut 0 bases from V and 4 bases from J, with 13 bases between. The CDR3 is 15 amino acids. CDR3 in amino acids: CASSVGAGWGYGYTF. CDR3 nucleotide sequence: TGTGCCAGCAGCGTAGGGGCGGGATGGGGCTATGGCTACACCTTC.

This clonotype has just a few counts. V and J are TRBV11-2 and TRBJ2-7; D unresolved. Deletions cut 5 bases from V and 1 base from J, with 15 bases between. The CDR3 consists of 15 residues. CDR1 is SGHAT and CDR2 is FQNNGV in the germline V gene. CDR3 coding DNA: TGTGCCAGCAGCCCCATTCGAACGGGTTCCTACGAGCAGTACTTC. Its protein is CASSPIRTGSYEQYF.

Many counts were recorded for this clonotype. The chain links TRBV7-2 to TRBJ2-2; D is unresolved. The CDR3 runs to 14 residues. In germline, CDR1 is SGHTA, CDR2 FQGNSA. Trimming took 3 bases from V and 2 from J, leaving 7 bases between them. The CDR3 here is CASSFSSNTGELFF. In DNA form, the CDR3 reads TGTGCCAGCAGCTTTAGTAGTAACACCGGGGAGCTGTTTTTT. Complete variable domain (other parts from reference TRBV7-2 and TRBJ2-2): GAGVSQSPSNKVTEKGKDVELRCDPISGHTALYWYRQSLGQGLEFLIYFQGNSAPDKSGLPSDRFSAERTGGSVSTLTIQRTQQEDSAVYLCASSFSSNTGELFFGEGSRLTVL.

The chain uses TRBV28 and TRBJ1-2; 9 positions agree with TRBD1. Germline CDR1 reads MDHEN; CDR2 reads SYDVKM. This CDR3 region has 13 residues. The CDR3 is CVTMTGTGSGYTF. CDR3 DNA sequence: TGTGTCACTATGACCGGGACAGGGTCTGGCTACACCTTC.

This clonotype was observed at least ten times. The chain couples TRBV4-3 to TRBJ2-5; D not resolved. This CDR3 has 16 residues. V shed 1 base and J shed 5 bases, with 17 bases lying between them. Germline-derived CDR1 and CDR2 are LGHNA and YSLEER. The CDR3 loop is CASSQAPLLGMETQYF. The CDR3 bases are TGCGCCAGCAGCCAAGCTCCGTTGTTGGGGATGGAGACCCAGTACTTC.

A note on this clonotype: At one end, the junction sequence differs from germline, possibly due to a read error. The genes are TRBV5-1 and TRBJ2-7, with a possible D match to TRBD2 (6 bases). Germline assignment: CDR1 SGHRS and CDR2 YFSETQ. The CDR3 is 13 amino acids. The DNA of the CDR3 is TGCGCCAGCAGCACCGGGACTCCGTACGAGCAGTGCTTC. Its translation is CASSTGTPYEQCF.

This chain links TRBV12-3 or TRBV12-4 with TRBJ1-4; D perhaps matches TRBD1 (6 bases). The V end lost 4 bases, the J end lost 7 bases, and 13 bases lay between the germline ends. The CDR3 is 14 residues long. This CDR3 reads CASSSQGSREKLFF. DNA for the CDR3: TGTGCCAGCAGTTCCCAGGGGTCGCGTGAAAAACTGTTTTTT.